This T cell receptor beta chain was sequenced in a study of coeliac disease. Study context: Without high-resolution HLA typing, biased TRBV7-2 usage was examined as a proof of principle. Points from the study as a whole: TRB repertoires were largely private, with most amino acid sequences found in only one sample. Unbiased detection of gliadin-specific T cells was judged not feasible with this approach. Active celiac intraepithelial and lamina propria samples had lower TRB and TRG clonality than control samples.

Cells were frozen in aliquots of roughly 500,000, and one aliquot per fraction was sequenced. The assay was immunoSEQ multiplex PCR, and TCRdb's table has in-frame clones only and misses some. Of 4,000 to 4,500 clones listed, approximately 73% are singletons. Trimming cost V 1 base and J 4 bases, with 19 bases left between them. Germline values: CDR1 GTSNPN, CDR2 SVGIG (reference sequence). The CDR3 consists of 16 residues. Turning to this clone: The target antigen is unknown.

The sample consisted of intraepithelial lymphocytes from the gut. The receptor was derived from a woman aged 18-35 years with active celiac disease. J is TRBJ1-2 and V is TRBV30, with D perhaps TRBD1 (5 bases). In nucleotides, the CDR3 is TGTGCCTGGAGTGGACTCTTAGGGGCGCGGAGCTATGGCTACACCTTC. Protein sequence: CAWSGLLGARSYGYTF.